Included here is one T cell receptor beta chain sequence, with context. Trimming took off 4 bases at V and 0 bases at J, with 12 bases between the two ends. The CDR3 is 15 amino acids. The sample originates from a study of long-term antiretroviral therapy in people with HIV. Survey-level immunoSEQ v3.0 assays were run. Sequenced by immunoSEQ multiplex PCR; TCRdb stores in-frame clones only, minus some. The sample carries roughly 28,000 clones, about 88% recorded once. Cryopreserved PBMC, at about 0.85-11 million per sample, were present before DNA extraction. The chain couples TRBV23-1 to TRBJ1-2, with D possibly TRBD1 on 5 matching bases. TRBV23-1 qualifies as an ORF whose function is uncertain. Sequenced here: unsorted PBMCs, sampled roughly 2.7 years after starting antiretroviral therapy. This clonotype was obtained from a middle-aged man with HIV. As DNA, the CDR3 is TGCGCCAGCAGTCTCGGGACGGCGACTAACTATGGCTACACCTTC. Translation gives CASSLGTATNYGYTF.